This T cell receptor beta chain derives from a study of control samples from healthy donors and cancer patients. Using immunoSEQ multiplex PCR, the repertoire was profiled, and TCRdb retains in-frame clones only, with some absent. The table records fewer than 500,000 clones, 90% of them present only once. Per the germline V gene, CDR1 is SGHAT and CDR2 is FQNNGV. V was clipped by 4 bases and J by 5 bases; unmatched bases: 7. CDR3 length equals 14 residues. The TCR was taken from a man aged 40-50 years with head and neck cancer. The sample taken for sequencing was PBMCs. The chain employs TRBV11-2 and TRBJ1-2, with 7 positions matching TRBD1. The CDR3 nucleotides read TGTGCCAGCAGCTCGAGTGAGGGGGCGTATGGCTACACCTTC. Translating it yields CASSSSEGAYGYTF.